These 15 T cell receptor beta chains came from one sample sequenced in a study of cytomegalovirus exposure and HLA in healthy donors. 60 Vbeta and 13 Jbeta primers were used in PCR. Clones were sequenced by immunoSEQ multiplex PCR, and TCRdb holds only the in-frame ones, with some missing. Of about 98,000 clones in the sample, under 75% were seen once. Specimen: PBMCs. The receptors were sampled from a man aged 45 to 65 in good health and CMV-seronegative.

The chain has TRBV4-2 and TRBJ2-3; a weak D match, TRBD1 (7 bases). V was shortened by 1 base and J by 9 bases, with 20 bases between the two germline ends. This CDR3 has 16 residues. Germline V gene data show CDR1 as LGHNA and CDR2 as YNFKEQ. The CDR3 DNA reads TGTGCCAGCAGCCAAGCCCCCCAGGGGGGCTCGGAGACGCAGTATTTT. As protein: CASSQAPQGGSETQYF.

This clone is deemed medium-sized (0.01 to 0.1%). The CDR3 here is CASSFSYNEQFF. For the CDR3, the DNA is TGCGCCAGCAGCTTTAGCTACAATGAGCAGTTCTTC. This chain joins TRBV5-1 and TRBJ2-1; D remains unclear. V lost 2 bases to trimming and J lost 3 bases, with 3 bases between them. The germline gives CDR1 SGHRS, CDR2 YFSETQ. This CDR3 has 12 amino acids.

The rearrangement uses TRBV7-2 and TRBJ2-3; TRBD2 matches at 13 bases. The J segment lost 6 bases and the V segment lost 5 bases, leaving 8 bases of the junction unmatched. The CDR3 extends over 16 amino acids. CDR1 is SGHTA and CDR2 is FQGNSA in the germline V gene. This chain's CDR3 is CASSLRTSGSGDTQYF. The CDR3, as DNA: TGTGCCAGCAGCCTAAGGACTAGCGGGAGTGGGGATACGCAGTATTTT.

The rearrangement joins TRBV10-1 to TRBJ2-3; no definite D call. Germline V gene sequence: CDR1 WNHNN, CDR2 SYGVQD (reference sequence). The CDR3 contains 14 residues. The V and J ends lost 2 bases and 4 bases respectively, with 10 bases between them. The CDR3 loop reads CASSEGLSADTQYF. The CDR3 region has the DNA TGCGCCAGCAGTGAGGGATTAAGCGCAGATACGCAGTATTTT.

As regards this clone: Compared with germline, one end of the junction differs, possibly owing to a read error. The chain recombines TRBV10-3 with TRBJ2-1; 9 bases map to TRBD1. The CDR3 is made up of 15 amino acids. CDR1 is ENHRY, CDR2 SYGVKD, per germline. The CDR3 coding sequence is TGTGCCAGCAGTGAAGAACAGGGGGCTTACAATGAGCAGTTCTTC. Protein product: CASSEEQGAYNEQFF.

This chain uses TRBV6-5 with TRBJ2-6; D remains unclear. Per germline, CDR1 MNHEY and CDR2 SVGAGI. V was trimmed by 6 bases and J by 1 base, leaving 4 bases between them. CDR3 length: 13 residues. This CDR3 is CASSTSGANVLTF. DNA of the CDR3: TGTGCCAGCAGCACATCTGGGGCCAACGTCCTGACTTTC.

The chain employs TRBV11-3 and TRBJ2-1; D perhaps matches TRBD2 (6 bases). This CDR3 is built from 18 residues. V was cut by 5 bases and J by 5 bases, with 25 bases left in between. Germline assignment: CDR1 SGHNT and CDR2 YENEEA. The CDR3 bases are TGTGCCAGCAGCCATCGGGAGCACAAGGTAAGGAAACACAATGAGCAGTTCTTC. Translated: CASSHREHKVRKHNEQFF.

The chain recombines TRBV11-2 with TRBJ2-7, with D perhaps TRBD1 (6 bases). V was shortened by 1 base and J by 0 bases, with 7 bases between the two germline ends. Per germline, CDR1 SGHAT and CDR2 FQNNGV. CDR3 length: 14 residues. The chain's CDR3 is CASSLADSSYEQYF. The CDR3 region has the DNA TGTGCCAGCAGCTTAGCGGACAGCTCCTACGAGCAGTACTTC.

The chain links TRBV4-1 to TRBJ2-1; D is undetermined. There are 17 residues in the CDR3. V gave up 1 base and J gave up 3 bases, with 16 bases separating them. Germline lookup yields CDR1 MGHRA and CDR2 YSYEKL. The CDR3 DNA reads TGCGCCAGCAGCCAAGGGATAGAGACTTTTGTCTACAATGAGCAGTTCTTC. This gives the protein CASSQGIETFVYNEQFF.

This chain connects TRBV5-4 to TRBJ2-1; no firm D call. V was cut by 4 bases and J by 2 bases, with 13 bases left in between. Germline V CDR1 and CDR2: SGHNT, YYREEE (reference sequence). This CDR3 has 15 amino acids. The CDR3 loop is CASSRSSATYNEQFF. In DNA form, the CDR3 reads TGTGCCAGCAGCCGATCTAGTGCTACCTACAATGAGCAGTTCTTC. The full variable domain, its missing parts supplied by reference TRBV5-4 and TRBJ2-1, is ETGVTQSPTHLIKTRGQQVTLRCSSQSGHNTVSWYQQALGQGPQFIFQYYREEENGRGNFPPRFSGLQFPNYSSELNVNALELDDSALYLCASSRSSATYNEQFFGPGTRLTVL.

The V gene is TRBV2, the J gene TRBJ2-7; 9 bases agree with TRBD1. Trimming cost V 6 bases and J 2 bases; bases outside gene matches: 5. This CDR3 spans 14 amino acids. The germline V gene has CDR1 SNHLY and CDR2 FYNNEI. CDR3 protein: CASRTTGGPYEQYF. The CDR3 coding sequence is TGTGCCAGCAGGACTACAGGGGGCCCCTACGAGCAGTACTTC.

This clone was counted a few times. The germline gene is not matched at one end of the junction; a read error may be the cause. The V and J genes are TRBV5-6 and TRBJ2-7; possible D gene TRBD1, 7 bases. The CDR3 sequence is 14 residues long. Germline CDR1 SGHDT, CDR2 YYEEEE. As DNA, the CDR3 is TGTGCCAACAGCCTGACAGGGACTCCCTACGAGCAGTACTTC. Translated: CANSLTGTPYEQYF.

The rearrangement uses TRBV7-2 and TRBJ2-3; a possible D gene is TRBD2 (7 bases). The germline V and J ends were trimmed by 3 bases and 4 bases, with 14 bases remaining between them. The germline V gene has CDR1 SGHTA and CDR2 FQGNSA. The length of the CDR3 is 15 residues. In nucleotides, the CDR3 is TGTGCCAGCAGCTTCAACCCGGGGGGCGCAGATACGCAGTATTTT. It translates to CASSFNPGGADTQYF.

This clone was found a few times. This chain connects TRBV13 to TRBJ2-1; 13 bases fit TRBD2. The J segment lost 9 bases and the V segment lost 5 bases, leaving 13 bases of the junction unmatched. The germline V gene has CDR1 PRHDT and CDR2 FYEKMQ (reference sequence). The CDR3 is 17 amino acids. CDR3 residues: CASSETIGLAGASEQFF. CDR3 bases: TGTGCCAGCAGCGAAACTATTGGACTAGCGGGAGCAAGTGAGCAGTTCTTC.

CDR3 sequence reads: CASSFLAGGGDEQFF. DNA for the CDR3: TGTGCCAGCAGTTTTTTGGCGGGAGGTGGTGATGAGCAGTTCTTC. The chain recombines TRBV28 with TRBJ2-1; TRBD2 matches at 8 bases. This CDR3 is 15 amino acids long. In germline, CDR1 is MDHEN, CDR2 SYDVKM. Germline trimming cut 3 bases from V and 8 bases from J; bases unmatched to any gene: 9.